The 21 T cell receptor beta chains listed next were all sequenced from one sample in a study of blood T cell repertoires in COVID-19. Profiling relied on immunoSEQ multiplex PCR, and the TCRdb table lists in-frame clones only, not all of them. In the table there are a few hundred thousand clones, 85% to 90% of which are singletons. The sample comprised PBMCs or T cells enriched from blood (not recorded which). Receptors originate from a man younger than 40 who had been exposed to COVID-19.

The chain uses TRBV5-6 and TRBJ1-3; TRBD1 matches at 9 bases. Germline V gives CDR1 SGHDT, CDR2 YYEEEE. CDR3 length equals 15 residues. Trimming took 3 bases from V and 6 from J; bases not matched to a gene: 7. Here the CDR3 reads CASSSTGGWENTIYF. CDR3 nucleotide sequence: TGTGCCAGCAGCTCAACAGGGGGCTGGGAAAACACCATATATTTT.

This chain links TRBV2 with TRBJ2-3; 8 nucleotides agree with TRBD2. The CDR3 covers 15 residues. Germline V CDR1 and CDR2: SNHLY, FYNNEI. V shed 0 bases, J shed 4 bases, and the junction held 3 bases outside the gene matches. This CDR3 is CASSEASGGADTQYF. Written as DNA, the CDR3 is TGTGCCAGCAGTGAAGCGAGCGGGGGAGCAGATACGCAGTATTTT.

The chain uses TRBV5-1 and TRBJ1-1; D gene uncertain. Germline-derived CDR1 and CDR2 are SGHRS and YFSETQ. The CDR3 covers 15 residues. V was shortened by 1 base and J by 2 bases, with 12 bases between the two germline ends. In DNA form, the CDR3 reads TGCGCCAGCAGCTTGTCCACCGCGGGAAACACTGAAGCTTTCTTT. Protein: CASSLSTAGNTEAFF.

The CDR3 DNA reads as TGTGCCAGCAGCAACACAGGGTTAAGAACTAATGAAAAACTGTTTTTT. This codes for CASSNTGLRTNEKLFF. The J gene is TRBJ1-4, the V gene TRBV13, with D possibly TRBD1 on 6 matching bases. CDR1 is PRHDT, CDR2 FYEKMQ, per germline (reference sequence). V was shortened by 5 bases and J by 1 base, with 14 bases between the two germline ends. The CDR3 is 16 residues long.

V gene TRBV5-1 combines with J gene TRBJ2-7, with 9 nucleotides matching TRBD2. The CDR3 covers 16 residues. With 4 bases clipped from V and 7 bases from J, the junction kept 15 bases outside the gene matches. Germline V gene sequence: CDR1 SGHRS, CDR2 YFSETQ. As DNA, the CDR3 is TGCGCCAGCAGCACCCTGCCCCGCGGGGGGGCGAATGAGCAGTACTTC. Translation gives CASSTLPRGGANEQYF.

The chain couples TRBV12-3 or TRBV12-4 to TRBJ1-2; possibly TRBD1 for D (5 bases). V was trimmed by 1 base and J by 5 bases, leaving 8 bases between them. The CDR3 length is 13 residues. The CDR3 DNA reads as TGTGCCAGCAGTTTAGAACAGGCGTATGGCTACACCTTC. This translates into CASSLEQAYGYTF.

The chain joins TRBV4-1 to TRBJ2-1; 9 bases are shared with TRBD1. The CDR3 runs to 14 residues. V dropped 3 bases and J dropped 4; count of bases not matched to a gene: 1. CDR1 and CDR2 from the germline V gene are MGHRA and YSYEKL. CDR3 sequence reads: CASSHDRGYNEQFF. CDR3 in DNA: TGCGCCAGCAGCCACGACAGGGGGTACAATGAGCAGTTCTTC.

The rearrangement joins TRBV5-4 to TRBJ2-3, with D maybe TRBD2 (5 bases). The CDR3 covers 12 residues. The germline V gene has CDR1 SGHNT and CDR2 YYREEE (reference sequence). V lost 4 bases and J lost 7, with 10 bases in between. The chain's CDR3 is CASSPGSYTQYF. The CDR3 bases are TGTGCCAGCAGCCCTGGGAGCTATACGCAGTATTTT. Filled out from reference TRBV5-4 and TRBJ2-3, the complete variable domain reads ETGVTQSPTHLIKTRGQQVTLRCSSQSGHNTVSWYQQALGQGPQFIFQYYREEENGRGNFPPRFSGLQFPNYSSELNVNALELDDSALYLCASSPGSYTQYFGPGTRLTVL.

The J gene is TRBJ1-5, the V gene TRBV5-1; the D gene is possibly TRBD1 (6 bases). The germline V and J ends were trimmed by 2 bases and 4 bases, with 10 bases remaining between them. The CDR3 is 14 amino acids. The germline V gene encodes CDR1 SGHRS and CDR2 YFSETQ. The CDR3 bases are TGCGCCAGCAGCTTTGGGGGCATGAATCAGCCCCAGCATTTT. Encoded protein: CASSFGGMNQPQHF.

The chain carries TRBV7-2 and TRBJ1-3, with 8 positions matching TRBD1. CDR1 is SGHTA and CDR2 is FQGNSA in the germline V gene. V was clipped by 5 bases and J by 2 bases; unmatched bases: 5. This CDR3 is built from 15 residues. In DNA, the CDR3 is TGTGCCAGCAGCCCAGGGGGCGGAACTGGAAACACCATATATTTT. It translates to CASSPGGGTGNTIYF.

The chain combines TRBV7-2 with TRBJ1-6; tentatively, D is TRBD1 (5 bases). In germline, CDR1 is SGHTA, CDR2 FQGNSA. The CDR3 has 16 residues. Trimming left V 5 bases short and J 11 bases short, with 22 bases between. CDR3 nucleotides: TGTGCCAGCAGCGTCGGAGGAGGGGCGTTTAAGGCACCCCTCCACTTT. Its protein is CASSVGGGAFKAPLHF. Combining the CDR3 with reference TRBV7-2 and TRBJ1-6 gives the whole variable domain GAGVSQSPSNKVTEKGKDVELRCDPISGHTALYWYRQSLGQGLEFLIYFQGNSAPDKSGLPSDRFSAERTGGSVSTLTIQRTQQEDSAVYLCASSVGGGAFKAPLHFGNGTRLTVT.

The chain employs TRBV3-1 (or the pseudogene TRBV3-2) and TRBJ1-1, with D hard to call. Between the trimmed V and J ends, which lost 0 bases and 4 bases, there was a span of 12 bases. In germline, CDR1 is LGHDT, CDR2 YNNKEL (reference sequence). The CDR3 is 15 amino acids. CDR3 loop: CASSQDRAGSTEAFF. DNA of the CDR3: TGTGCCAGCAGCCAAGATCGCGCGGGGAGCACTGAAGCTTTCTTT.

The rearrangement uses TRBV6-8 and TRBJ1-5; possibly TRBD1 for D (6 bases). The CDR3 totals 16 residues. Trimming cost V 5 bases and J 2 bases, with 16 bases left between them. Germline CDR1 and CDR2: MNHGY and SAAAGT. In nucleotides, the CDR3 is TGTGCCAGCAGTACCGAACAGGGTTTGGGCAATCAGCCCCAGCATTTT. Protein: CASSTEQGLGNQPQHF.

The chain couples TRBV10-1 to TRBJ2-3; 10 nucleotides align to TRBD2. The CDR3 is made up of 15 amino acids. Germline loops: CDR1 WNHNN, CDR2 SYGVQD (reference sequence). Trimming cost V 6 bases and J 2 bases; bases outside gene matches: 5. This CDR3 is CASSQLAGNTDTQYF. Written as DNA, the CDR3 is TGCGCCAGCAGCCAACTAGCGGGGAACACAGATACGCAGTATTTT.

For this clone: Other DNA variants within this sample encode the same CDR3. J is TRBJ2-2 and V is TRBV7-2; maybe TRBD1 (6 bases). The CDR3 spans 14 residues. From germline, CDR1 is SGHTA and CDR2 FQGNSA. The V end lost 1 base, the J end lost 7 bases, and 10 bases lay between the germline ends. CDR3 in amino acids: CASSLGGPGGELFF. As DNA, the CDR3 is TGTGCCAGCAGCTTAGGGGGGCCGGGCGGGGAGCTGTTTTTT.

As concerns this clone: One end of the junction is discordant with germline, which a read error may explain. The chain couples TRBV15 to TRBJ2-2; D unresolved. The germline V gene encodes CDR1 LNHNV and CDR2 YYDKDF (reference sequence). This CDR3 contains 13 residues. This chain's CDR3 is CATSPFNTGELFF. CDR3 nucleotides: TGTGCAACCAGCCCCTTCAACACCGGGGAGCTGTTTTTT.

This chain connects TRBV20-1 to TRBJ1-3; 7 bases are a match to TRBD1. The J segment lost 1 base and the V segment lost 3 bases, leaving 3 bases of the junction unmatched. CDR3 length: 14 residues. The V gene's germline CDR1 is DFQATT and CDR2 SNEGSKA (reference sequence). The CDR3 sequence: CSASPGQSGNTIYF. Here the CDR3 DNA reads TGCAGTGCTAGTCCGGGACAGTCTGGAAACACCATATATTTT.

This chain joins TRBV3-1 (or the pseudogene TRBV3-2) and TRBJ1-6; tentatively, D is TRBD1 (5 bases). The germline V and J ends were trimmed by 6 bases and 7 bases, with 10 bases remaining between them. CDR3 length equals 13 residues. From germline, CDR1 is LGHDT and CDR2 YNNKEL (reference sequence). The chain's CDR3 is CASRGTGNSPLHF. The CDR3 region has the DNA TGTGCCAGCAGGGGGACTGGGAATTCACCCCTCCACTTT.

The V and J genes are TRBV29-1 and TRBJ2-5, with D possibly being TRBD1 (5 bases). CDR1 SQVTM and CDR2 ANQGSEA come from the germline V gene. CDR3 length equals 15 residues. Trimming took 7 bases from V and 0 from J, leaving 18 bases between them. The CDR3 nucleotides are TGCAGCGCTGCCCCCAATGACAGACACCAAGAGACCCAGTACTTC. This codes for CSAAPNDRHQETQYF.

The gene calls are TRBV4-3 and TRBJ1-1; TRBD1 is a possible D gene (5 bases). Germline V gives CDR1 LGHNA, CDR2 YSLEER. CDR3 length equals 14 residues. V gave up 3 bases and J gave up 8 bases, with 16 bases separating them. DNA for the CDR3: TGCGCCAGCAGCCAGTCCCCGGGGGGGTCAGAAGCTTTCTTT. It translates to CASSQSPGGSEAFF.

This clone was recorded once. The chain recombines TRBV5-6 with TRBJ1-5; TRBD1 is a possible D gene (5 bases). This CDR3 spans 16 amino acids. The germline V gene has CDR1 SGHDT and CDR2 YYEEEE. V gave up 5 bases and J gave up 8 bases, with 23 bases separating them. CDR3 in DNA: TGTGCCAGCAGTCAGGGACTGGGGCTAGGCCTTGAGCCCCAGCATTTT. Its protein product is CASSQGLGLGLEPQHF.